Sequencing of this T cell receptor beta chain was carried out in a study of regulatory T cells in long-lasting Graves disease. To make TCR beta libraries, researchers used iRepertoire HTBI primers and Arm-PCR of CDR3 regions. One entry per CDR3 protein, called by TCRdb with MiXCR from the multiplex PCR reads. This table holds a few hundred thousand distinct CDR3 sequences, around 15% found once. This clonotype was counted at least ten times. Time point in this sample: newly diagnosed GD, antithyroid drugs for less than 3 months. Extracted RNA from PBMCs served as the source of the TCR library. The V end was cut by 5 bases, the J end by 2 bases, with 12 bases between. CDR3 size: 13 residues. Germline-derived CDR1 and CDR2 are GTSNPN and SVGIG (reference sequence). A further study also used this sample, focusing on T cells in Graves' hyperthyroidism and ophthalmopathy. That study reports: The TCR CDR3 first-round RT-PCR relied on the HTBI primer set. Ophthalmopathy was told apart from stable hyperthyroidism by a 13 V-J model.

The starting material was peripheral blood mononuclear cells (PBMCs), obtained at new diagnosis, from a patient treated with antithyroid drugs. This sequence joins TRBV30 and TRBJ1-2, with a weak D call TRBD1 (5 bases). The receptor was isolated from a man aged 35-49 years with Graves disease. The CDR3 protein is CAWLPGRNYGYTF. The CDR3 DNA reads TGTGCCTGGCTGCCGGGACGAAACTATGGCTACACCTTC.